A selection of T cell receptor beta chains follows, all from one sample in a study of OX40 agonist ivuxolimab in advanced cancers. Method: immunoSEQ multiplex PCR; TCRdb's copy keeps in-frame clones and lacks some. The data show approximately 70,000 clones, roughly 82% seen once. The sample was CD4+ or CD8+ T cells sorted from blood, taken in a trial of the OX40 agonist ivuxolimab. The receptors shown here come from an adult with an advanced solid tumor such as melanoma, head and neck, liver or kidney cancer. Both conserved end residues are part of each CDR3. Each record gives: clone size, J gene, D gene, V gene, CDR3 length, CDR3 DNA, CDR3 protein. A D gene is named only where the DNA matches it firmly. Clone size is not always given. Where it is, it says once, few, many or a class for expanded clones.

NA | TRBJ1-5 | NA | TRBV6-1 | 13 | TGTGCCAGCAGTGTACAGAGCAATCAGCCCCAGCATTTT | CASSVQSNQPQHF
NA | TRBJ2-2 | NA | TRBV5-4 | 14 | TGTGCCAGCAGCTTGGACGGAGACACCGGGGAGCTGTTTTTT | CASSLDGDTGELFF
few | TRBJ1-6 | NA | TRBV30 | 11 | TGTGCCTGGAGGACAGGTTCACCCCTCCACTTT | CAWRTGSPLHF
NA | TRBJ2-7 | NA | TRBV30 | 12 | TGTGCTGGGGAGTGGACAGTCTACGAGCAGTACTTC | CAGEWTVYEQYF
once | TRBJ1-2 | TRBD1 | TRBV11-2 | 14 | TGTGCCAGCAGCCTACTTGGGGACAGGAATGGCTACACCTTC | CASSLLGDRNGYTF
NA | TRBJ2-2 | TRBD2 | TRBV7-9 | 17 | TGTGCCAGCAGCCTATCCACTTGGGGGAGGGCATCCGGGGAGCTGTTTTTT | CASSLSTWGRASGELFF
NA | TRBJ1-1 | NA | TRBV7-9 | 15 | TGTGCCAGCAGCGTCCAAGGTGGGGGCGCACTTGAAGCTTTCTTT | CASSVQGGGALEAFF
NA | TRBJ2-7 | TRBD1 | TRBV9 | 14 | TGTGCCAGCAGCCCGAGGGACAGGCCCTACGAGCAGTACTTC | CASSPRDRPYEQYF
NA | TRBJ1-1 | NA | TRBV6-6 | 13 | TGTGCCAGCAGTTATGGAGGGAGGGAGGAAGCTTTCTTT | CASSYGGREEAFF
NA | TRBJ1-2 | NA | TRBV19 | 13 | TGTGCCAGTAGTCGGACAACTAACTATGGCTACACCTTC | CASSRTTNYGYTF
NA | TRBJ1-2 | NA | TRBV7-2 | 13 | TGTGCCAGCAGCTTAGCAGGGGCGGGTGGCTACACCTTC | CASSLAGAGGYTF
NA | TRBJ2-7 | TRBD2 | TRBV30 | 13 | TGTGCGATTAGCGGGAGGGAGACCTACGAGCAGTACTTC | CAISGRETYEQYF
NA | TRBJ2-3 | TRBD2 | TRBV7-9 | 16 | TGTGCCAGCAGCATGGGGACTAGCGGGAGCACAGATACGCAGTATTTT | CASSMGTSGSTDTQYF
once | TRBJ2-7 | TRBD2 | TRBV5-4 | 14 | TGTGCCAGCAGCTGGGCGGGGGGGGCCTACGAGCAGTACTTC | CASSWAGGAYEQYF
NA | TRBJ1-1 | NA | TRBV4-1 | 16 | TGCGCCAGCAGCCAGCCCACGGAAGGGGGGATGGCTGAAGCTTTCTTT | CASSQPTEGGMAEAFF
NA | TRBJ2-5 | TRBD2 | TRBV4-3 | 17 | TGCGCCAGCAGCCAATCACCTAGCGGGGCCCTCCAAGAGACCCAGTACTTC | CASSQSPSGALQETQYF
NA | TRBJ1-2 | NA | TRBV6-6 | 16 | TGTGCCAGCAGTACGCTTAGCGATTTTACTAACTATGGCTACACCTTC | CASSTLSDFTNYGYTF
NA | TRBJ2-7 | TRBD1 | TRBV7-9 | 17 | TGTGCCAGCAGCCTAGGAGTTACAGGGGGCGCTTCCTACGAGCAGTACTTC | CASSLGVTGGASYEQYF
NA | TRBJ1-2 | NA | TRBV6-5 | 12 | TGTGCCAGCAGTTACAGAGGGGATAGCTACACCTTC | CASSYRGDSYTF
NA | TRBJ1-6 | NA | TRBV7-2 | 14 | TGTGCCAGCAGCCCCCTAGTGGGGAGATCACCCCTCCACTTT | CASSPLVGRSPLHF
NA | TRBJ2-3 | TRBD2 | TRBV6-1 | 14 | TGTGCCAGCAACGGCGGGGGGCCGGCGGATACGCAGTATTTT | CASNGGGPADTQYF
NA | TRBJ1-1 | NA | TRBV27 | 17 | TGTGCCAGCAGTTTTTACAGTAGGGGGGTTAAAAACACTGAAGCTTTCTTT | CASSFYSRGVKNTEAFF
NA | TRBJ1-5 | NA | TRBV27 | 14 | TGTGCCAGCAGTTTGGCAGGGGCCAATCAGCCCCAGCATTTT | CASSLAGANQPQHF
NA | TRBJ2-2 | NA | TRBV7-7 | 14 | TGTGCTAGCAGCCCGGGGTTCCCCACCGGGGAGCTGTTTTTT | CASSPGFPTGELFF
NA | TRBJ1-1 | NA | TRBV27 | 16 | TGTGCCAGCAGTAAAACCGGGACAAGCATGAACACTGAAGCTTTCTTT | CASSKTGTSMNTEAFF
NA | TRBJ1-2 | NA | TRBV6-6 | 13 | TGTGCCAGCAGTTACTCGAAGGCCAATGGCTACACCTTC | CASSYSKANGYTF
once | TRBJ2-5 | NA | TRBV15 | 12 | TGTGCCACCAGCAGAGAGGGTGAGACCCAGTACTTC | CATSREGETQYF
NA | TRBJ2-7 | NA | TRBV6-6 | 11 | TGTGCCAGCAGTTCCCACTACGAGCAGTACTTC | CASSSHYEQYF
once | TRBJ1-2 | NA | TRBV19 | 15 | TGTGCCAGTAGTATGAACGGACAGTTATCCTATGGCTACACCTTC | CASSMNGQLSYGYTF
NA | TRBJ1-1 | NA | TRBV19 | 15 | TGTGCCAGTAGTATAGATCGAGGGGTGAACACTGAAGCTTTCTTT | CASSIDRGVNTEAFF
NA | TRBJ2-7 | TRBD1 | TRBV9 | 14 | TGTGCCAGCAGCGTAGGTGGGACAGGGCGCGAGCAGTACTTC | CASSVGGTGREQYF
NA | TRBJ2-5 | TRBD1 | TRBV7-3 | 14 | TGTGCCAGCAGCCAGACAGGGAGTGGGGAGACCCAGTACTTC | CASSQTGSGETQYF
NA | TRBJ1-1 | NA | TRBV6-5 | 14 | TGTGCCAGCAGTTACTCAGTGGGGGGGGGTGAAGCTTTCTTT | CASSYSVGGGEAFF
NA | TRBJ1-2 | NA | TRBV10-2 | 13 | TGCGCCAGCAGTGAGTCACAGGCTAACGGCTACACCTTC | CASSESQANGYTF
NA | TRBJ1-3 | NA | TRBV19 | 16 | TGTGCCAGTAGTCCAAAGGGACGAAACTCTGGAAACACCATATATTTT | CASSPKGRNSGNTIYF
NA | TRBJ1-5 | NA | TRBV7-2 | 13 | TGTGCCAGCAGCTCAACAGGGAATCAGCCCCAGCATTTT | CASSSTGNQPQHF
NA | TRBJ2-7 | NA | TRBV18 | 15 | TGTGCCAGCTCGCCTCTTGACGGGAGATCCTACGAGCAGTACTTC | CASSPLDGRSYEQYF
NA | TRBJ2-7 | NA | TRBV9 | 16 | TGTGCCAGCAGCCCATCCCAGGGTGGTGGGTCCTACGAGCAGTACTTC | CASSPSQGGGSYEQYF
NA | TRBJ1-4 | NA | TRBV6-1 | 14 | TGTGCCAGCAGTGTGAGGGGGTTCAGCGAAAAACTGTTTTTT | CASSVRGFSEKLFF